The rows below give T cell receptor beta chains drawn from one sample of a study of response to subunit inactivated influenza vaccine. TCRdb itself ran the RT-PCR reads through MiXCR, one entry per CDR3 protein. The sample lists about 500,000 distinct CDR3 sequences, 7.2% occurring once. Source: PBMCs from blood, taken around 2 years after vaccination. These receptors were collected from a man in his fifties or sixties who received an inactivated influenza vaccine. Both conserved end residues are part of each CDR3. Fields, in order: J gene, D gene, V gene, clone size, CDR3 DNA, CDR3 protein. D genes are given only for firm matches. Clone size appears in some rows only: once, few, many, or a class for an expanded clone.

TRBJ2-3 . TRBV10-3 many TGTGCCATCAGCGATAGACAATTCCCAGATACGCAGTATTTT CAISDRQFPDTQYF
TRBJ2-1 . TRBV7-9 few TGTGCCAGCAGCTTATGGGGCCTATCTAGGGACCGCAATGAGCAGTTCTTC CASSLWGLSRDRNEQFF
TRBJ1-1 . TRBV18 few TGTGCCAGCTCACCAACCGGGGATAGCACTGAAGCTTTCTTT CASSPTGDSTEAFF
TRBJ1-5 . TRBV20-1 many TGCAGTGCTAGTAAAGACTCATTTAGCAATCAGCCCCAGCATTTT CSASKDSFSNQPQHF
TRBJ1-3 TRBD1 TRBV10-3 . TGTGCCATCAGTTCGGGACAGAGACTTAGCTCTGGAAACACCATATATTTT CAISSGQRLSSGNTIYF
TRBJ2-3 TRBD1 TRBV6-2/TRBV6-3 few TGTGCCAGCAGGACCGGGACAGGGGGCACAGATACGCAGTATTTT CASRTGTGGTDTQYF
TRBJ2-1 TRBD2 TRBV20-1 many TGCAGTGCCGCCGGGACTAAAGGAGTGAATGAGCAGTTCTTC CSAAGTKGVNEQFF
TRBJ2-7 . TRBV7-2 many TGTGCCAGCAGCTTAAACCCTCTGTTTTACGAGCAGTACTTC CASSLNPLFYEQYF
TRBJ2-7 . TRBV28 . TGTGCCAGCAGTCCCGACAGGACCCCCGCCCAGCAGTACTTC CASSPDRTPAQQYF
TRBJ2-3 . TRBV2 many TGTGCCAGCAGTGAATGGAGCACCAGCACAGATACGCAGTATTTT CASSEWSTSTDTQYF
TRBJ1-6 . TRBV7-8 . TGTGCCAGCAGCTTATCATCGGCGCACCCGGCAGGTTCACCCCTCCACTTT CASSLSSAHPAGSPLHF
TRBJ2-1 TRBD1 TRBV12-3/TRBV12-4 few TGTGCCAGCAGCAGAGACAGGGCGGCTGAGGGCTACAATGAGCAGTTCTTC CASSRDRAAEGYNEQFF